This TCR beta chain was recovered during a study of CD8+ T cells in alopecia areata. Whole-study results and caveats: Elevated clonality characterized lesional scalp relative to normal scalp, particularly in alopecia totalis/universalis.

Comment on this clone: As yet, its antigen is unknown.

As the sequencing template, cDNA was produced by extracting RNA and reverse transcribing it. Only in-frame clones appear in the TCRdb table, and some are missing; sequencing was by immunoSEQ multiplex PCR. The table has 200,000 to 250,000 clones, approximately 72% seen once; the top ten hold 0.95% to 1.5%. The treatment is: oral pan-JAK inhibitor, 5-10 mg twice daily. This CDR3 comprises 13 residues. The V end was cut by 5 bases, the J end by 6 bases, with 13 bases between. Germline lookup yields CDR1 SGHNT and CDR2 YYREEE (reference sequence). The sequence was collected from a human donor with alopecia areata. The chain carries TRBV5-4 and TRBJ2-3, with D possibly being TRBD2 (5 bases). Source: CD4+ T cells sorted from blood, taken between weeks 44 and 45, from a patient treated with tofacitinib. In DNA, the CDR3 is TGTGCCAGCAGTCTGCGGGCCGTGGATACGCAGTATTTT. It codes for CASSLRAVDTQYF. The full variable domain, in which reference TRBV5-4 and TRBJ2-3 provide the parts outside the CDR3, is ETGVTQSPTHLIKTRGQQVTLRCSSQSGHNTVSWYQQALGQGPQFIFQYYREEENGRGNFPPRFSGLQFPNYSSELNVNALELDDSALYLCASSLRAVDTQYFGPGTRLTVL.